The 12 T cell receptor beta chains below all came from one sample that was sequenced in a study of radiation and T cells in renal cell carcinoma. Documented time point: baseline pretreatment blood. Regarding treatment: 15 Gy SBRT to primary tumor, nephrectomy 4 weeks later. TCRdb's copy holds only in-frame clones and misses some; the assay was immunoSEQ multiplex PCR. The sample lists 150,000 or so clones, less than 85% occurring once. The sequences come from blood, collected from a patient whose treatment included radiotherapy and nephrectomy. The receptor source for this set is a woman between 45 and 60 years old with renal cell carcinoma.

V is TRBV10-3 and J is TRBJ1-2; D perhaps matches TRBD1 (5 bases). CDR3 length: 13 residues. Germline V lookup: CDR1 ENHRY, CDR2 SYGVKD. V lost 6 bases and J lost 8, with 16 bases in between. CDR3 protein: CAISGPGEDGYTF. The CDR3 nucleotides are TGTGCCATCAGCGGTCCGGGGGAGGACGGCTACACCTTC.

This chain joins TRBV20-1 and TRBJ2-1; D gene unclear. Looked up from germline, CDR1 is DFQATT and CDR2 is SNEGSKA (reference sequence). Trimming stripped 3 bases from V and 7 bases from J, with 4 bases between. The CDR3 runs 10 residues. CDR3 sequence (DNA): TGCAGTGCTAGCCAGAATGAGCAGTTCTTC. This encodes CSASQNEQFF.

The chain recombines TRBV4-2 with TRBJ1-2; TRBD1 aligns across 11 bases. The CDR3 runs to 15 residues. CDR1 and CDR2 from the germline V gene are LGHNA and YNFKEQ. Trimming at V came to 4 bases and at J to 3 bases, leaving 4 bases not matched to a gene. The CDR3 nucleotides are TGTGCCAGCAGCCCACGGGACAGGGGGTACTATGGCTACACCTTC. This sequence encodes CASSPRDRGYYGYTF.

The chain has TRBV5-1 and TRBJ1-1; D not certain. The CDR3 contains 16 residues. Germline V gene lookup returns CDR1 SGHRS and CDR2 YFSETQ. Trimming cost V 0 bases and J 1 base, with 13 bases left between them. The DNA of the CDR3 is TGCGCCAGCAGCTTGGTTCCTCTGGGCACGAACACTGAAGCTTTCTTT. Encoded protein: CASSLVPLGTNTEAFF.

J is TRBJ1-4 and V is TRBV28; D not certain. V was clipped by 8 bases and J by 3 bases, with 10 bases between them. The CDR3 totals 13 residues. In germline, CDR1 is MDHEN, CDR2 SYDVKM. As DNA, the CDR3 is TGTGCCAGCGACAAGGACCCTAATGAAAAACTGTTTTTT. Its protein product is CASDKDPNEKLFF.

This rearrangement joins TRBV4-2 to TRBJ1-1, with D uncertain. V was shortened by 4 bases and J by 5 bases, with 17 bases between the two germline ends. Looked up from germline, CDR1 is LGHNA and CDR2 is YNFKEQ. The CDR3 contains 15 residues. The CDR3 DNA sequence: TGTGCCAGCAGCCTAACGGCCCCCCGCGAGACTGAAGCTTTCTTT. Protein: CASSLTAPRETEAFF.

The J gene is TRBJ2-3, the V gene TRBV6-5; TRBD1 matches at 12 bases. The CDR3 is 14 residues long. The J segment lost 6 bases and the V segment lost 10 bases, leaving 8 bases of the junction unmatched. The V gene's germline CDR1 is MNHEY and CDR2 SVGAGI. CDR3 bases: TGTGCCACCGCGCGGGGACAGGGGGCTGATACGCAGTATTTT. As protein: CATARGQGADTQYF.

The rearrangement uses TRBV6-6 and TRBJ1-2; TRBD1 matches at 7 bases. J gave up 8 bases and V 6 bases, and 6 bases lay outside the gene matches. The CDR3 runs to 12 residues. CDR1 is MNHNY, CDR2 SVGAGI, per germline (reference sequence). The CDR3 DNA follows: TGTGCCAGCAGGACAGGGAGGATCGGCTACACCTTC. Residues: CASRTGRIGYTF.

The rearrangement uses TRBV11-2 and TRBJ2-3; 11 nucleotides align to TRBD2. Trimming removed 11 bases from V and 3 bases from J; junction bases left unmatched: 10. Germline CDR1 is SGHAT and CDR2 is FQNNGV. This CDR3 comprises 15 residues. As DNA, the CDR3 is TGTGCCCAGGGTGGCCTAGCGGGAGGAACAGATACGCAGTATTTT. This gives the protein CAQGGLAGGTDTQYF. The variable domain in full, completed from reference TRBV11-2 and TRBJ2-3, reads EAGVAQSPRYKIIEKRQSVAFWCNPISGHATLYWYQQILGQGPKLLIQFQNNGVVDDSQLPKDRFSAERLKGVDSTLKIQPAKLEDSAVYLCAQGGLAGGTDTQYFGPGTRLTVL.

The chain recombines TRBV6-6 with TRBJ1-1; a weak D match, TRBD1 (5 bases). The CDR3 length is 15 residues. Looked up from germline, CDR1 is MNHNY and CDR2 is SVGAGI (reference sequence). The V end lost 2 bases, the J end lost 5 bases, and 15 bases lay between the germline ends. CDR3 DNA: TGTGCCAGCAGTTACAGTCAGGGTCGGTTGACTGAAGCTTTCTTT. Its protein is CASSYSQGRLTEAFF.

The rearrangement joins TRBV2 to TRBJ1-6; TRBD1 is a possible D gene (6 bases). The CDR3 runs to 17 residues. V lost 1 base and J lost 10, with 20 bases in between. Looked up from germline, CDR1 is SNHLY and CDR2 is FYNNEI. The CDR3 region is CASSEGFEAGVYSPLHF. In DNA form, the CDR3 reads TGTGCCAGCAGTGAAGGTTTTGAGGCAGGGGTTTACTCACCCCTCCACTTT.

This clone was counted between two and nine times. The chain joins TRBV28 to TRBJ1-3; no clear D gene. V lost 1 base, J lost 2 bases, and 12 bases lay in between. CDR1 is MDHEN and CDR2 is SYDVKM in the germline V gene. The CDR3 consists of 16 residues. This CDR3 reads CASSLFAGRPGNTIYF. The CDR3, as DNA: TGTGCCAGCAGTTTATTTGCAGGTCGCCCTGGAAACACCATATATTTT.